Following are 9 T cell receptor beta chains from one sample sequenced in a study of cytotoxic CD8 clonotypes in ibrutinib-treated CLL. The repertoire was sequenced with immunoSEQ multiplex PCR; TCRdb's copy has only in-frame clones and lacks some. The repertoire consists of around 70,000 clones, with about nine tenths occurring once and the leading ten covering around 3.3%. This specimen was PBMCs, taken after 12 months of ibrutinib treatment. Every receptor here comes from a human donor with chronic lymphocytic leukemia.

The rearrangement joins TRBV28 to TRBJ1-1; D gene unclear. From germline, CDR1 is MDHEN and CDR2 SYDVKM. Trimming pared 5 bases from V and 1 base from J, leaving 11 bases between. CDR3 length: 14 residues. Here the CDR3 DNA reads TGTGCCAGCAGTCAGCCTCACAGGAACACTGAAGCTTTCTTT. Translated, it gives CASSQPHRNTEAFF. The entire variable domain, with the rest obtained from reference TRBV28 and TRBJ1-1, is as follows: DVKVTQSSRYLVKRTGEKVFLECVQDMDHENMFWYRQDPGLGLRLIYFSYDVKMKEKGDIPEGYSVSREKKERFSLILESASTNQTSMYLCASSQPHRNTEAFFGQGTRLTVV.

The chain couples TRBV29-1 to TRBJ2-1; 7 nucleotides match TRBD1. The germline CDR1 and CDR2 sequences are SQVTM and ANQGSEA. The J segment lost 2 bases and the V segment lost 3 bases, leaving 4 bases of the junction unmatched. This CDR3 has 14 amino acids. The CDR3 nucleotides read TGCAGCGTTGATAGGACAGGAGCCTACAATGAGCAGTTCTTC. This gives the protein CSVDRTGAYNEQFF.

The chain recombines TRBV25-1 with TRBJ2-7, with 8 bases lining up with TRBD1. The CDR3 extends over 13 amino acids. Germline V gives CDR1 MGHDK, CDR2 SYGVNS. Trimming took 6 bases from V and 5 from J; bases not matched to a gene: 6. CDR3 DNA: TGTGCCAGCAGGGACAGGGTATCGGACGAGCAGTACTTC. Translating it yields CASRDRVSDEQYF.

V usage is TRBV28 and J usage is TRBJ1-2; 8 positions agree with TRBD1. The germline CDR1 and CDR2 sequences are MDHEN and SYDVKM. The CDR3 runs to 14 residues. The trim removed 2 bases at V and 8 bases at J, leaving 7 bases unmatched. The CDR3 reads CASSLNRRGQGYTF. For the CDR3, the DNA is TGTGCCAGCAGTTTAAACCGCAGGGGGCAAGGCTACACCTTC.

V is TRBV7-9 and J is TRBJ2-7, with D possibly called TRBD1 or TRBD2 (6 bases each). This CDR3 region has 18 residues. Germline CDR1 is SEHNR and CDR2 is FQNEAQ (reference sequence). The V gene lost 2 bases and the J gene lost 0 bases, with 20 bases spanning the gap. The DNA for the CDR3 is TGTGCCAGCAGCTTACCCAGGGTGGGGGGCCCTAGCTCCTACGAGCAGTACTTC. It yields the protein CASSLPRVGGPSSYEQYF.

The CDR3 is CATRTSGSINEQFF. CDR3 in DNA: TGTGCCACCCGGACTAGCGGGAGTATCAATGAGCAGTTCTTC. The chain carries TRBV15 and TRBJ2-1; 13 positions agree with TRBD2. Per the germline V gene, CDR1 is LNHNV and CDR2 is YYDKDF (reference sequence). CDR3 length: 14 amino acids. Unmatched junction bases numbered 4, after V lost 8 bases and J lost 6 bases. Looking up the rest from reference TRBV15 and TRBJ2-1 gives the full variable domain: DAMVIQNPRYQVTQFGKPVTLSCSQTLNHNVMYWYQQKSSQAPKLLFHYYDKDFNNEADTPDNFQSRRPNTSFCFLDIRSPGLGDTAMYLCATRTSGSINEQFFGPGTRLTVL.

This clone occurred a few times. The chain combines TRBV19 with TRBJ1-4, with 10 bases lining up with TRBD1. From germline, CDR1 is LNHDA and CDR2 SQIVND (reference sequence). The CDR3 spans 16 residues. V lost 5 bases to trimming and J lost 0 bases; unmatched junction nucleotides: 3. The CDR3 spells CASSFGQGATNEKLFF. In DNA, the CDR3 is TGTGCCAGTAGTTTCGGACAGGGGGCAACTAATGAAAAACTGTTTTTT.

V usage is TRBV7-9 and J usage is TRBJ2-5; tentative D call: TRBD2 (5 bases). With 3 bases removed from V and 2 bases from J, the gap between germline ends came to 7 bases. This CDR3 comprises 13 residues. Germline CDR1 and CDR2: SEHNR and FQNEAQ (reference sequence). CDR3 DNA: TGTGCCAGCAGCTTGGGGAGTCAAGAGACCCAGTACTTC. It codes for CASSLGSQETQYF. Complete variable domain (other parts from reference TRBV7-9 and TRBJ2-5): DTGVSQNPRHKITKRGQNVTFRCDPISEHNRLYWYRQTLGQGPEFLTYFQNEAQLEKSRLLSDRFSAERPKGSFSTLEIQRTEQGDSAMYLCASSLGSQETQYFGPGTRLLVL.

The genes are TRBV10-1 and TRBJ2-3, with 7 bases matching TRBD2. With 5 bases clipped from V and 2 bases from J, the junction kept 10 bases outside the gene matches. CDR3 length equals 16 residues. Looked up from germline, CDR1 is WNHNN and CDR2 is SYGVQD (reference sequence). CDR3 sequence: CASSSLAVSTTDTQYF. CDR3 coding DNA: TGCGCCAGCAGTTCTCTAGCGGTCTCCACCACAGATACGCAGTATTTT.